This TCR beta chain derives from a study of post-analysis software for immune sequencing data. This CDR3 is built from 15 residues. Germline CDR1 reads SGHDN; CDR2 reads FVKESK. TCR beta libraries were prepared from cDNA with unique molecular identifiers. A single record per CDR3 protein comes from TCRdb applying MiXCR to the PCR reads. The table has about 770,000 distinct CDR3 sequences, roughly 46% seen once. Study conclusions and caveats: Analysis by F measure revealed that same-batch samples clustered strongly together. With TRBV5-6, TRBV5-1 and TRBV20-1 included, about 5 TRBV segments were more frequent in patients than in controls.

With regard to this clonotype: As yet, its antigen is unknown.

Sequencing was done on a sample of blood. The chain carries TRBV14 and TRBJ2-5; 11 nucleotides agree with TRBD2. TRBJ2-7 explains the end of the DNA better; the J call may be wrong. The TCR sequence derives from a girl aged 10-17 years with multiple sclerosis. This CDR3 is CASSLLTSGSDEQYF. Here the CDR3 DNA reads TGTGCCAGCAGCCTACTAACTAGCGGGAGCGACGAGCAGTACTTC.